A single sample is the source of the 13 T cell receptor beta chains below, sequenced in a study of T cell repertoires in cytomegalovirus infection (dated by TCRdb to the late 2010s). The sequencing machine was an Illumina HiSeq 1500. TCRdb redid the processing of the public reads, applying fastp at Q25 and MiXCR, and retained in-frame beta chains. Every distinct CDR3 protein forms one entry, paired with its most common genes and DNA. This sample lists 200,000 to 300,000 distinct CDR3 sequences; roughly 9.1% were detected once. The ten largest clones capture around 15% of the sample. The sequencing sample was made of PBMCs. These receptors originate from a human donor in good health (CMV status not recorded). Some clones in this sample may be carry-over from other donors' samples.

This clonotype was detected ten times or more. The rearrangement joins TRBV7-2 to TRBJ1-5, with D possibly TRBD1 on 5 matching bases. Trimming pared 1 base from V and 7 bases from J, leaving 17 bases between. This CDR3 has 16 residues. Germline lookup yields CDR1 SGHTA and CDR2 FQGNSA. In DNA form, the CDR3 reads TGTGCCAGCAGCTTAGATGGGGGGGGTACCAAACAGCCCCAGCATTTT. The encoded protein is CASSLDGGGTKQPQHF.

At least ten counts were recorded for this clonotype. The V gene is TRBV7-2, the J gene TRBJ2-2, with TRBD2 as a possible D gene (5 bases). The CDR3 is 16 residues long. Trimming cost V 6 bases and J 0 bases, with 14 bases left between them. CDR1 and CDR2 from the germline V gene are SGHTA and FQGNSA. The CDR3 DNA reads TGTGCCAGCAGTCGAGGAGGAGGAACGAACACCGGGGAGCTGTTTTTT. Protein: CASSRGGGTNTGELFF.

The chain carries TRBV9 and TRBJ2-3; D possibly uses TRBD1 or TRBD2 (5 bases each). CDR1 and CDR2 (germline): SGDLS, YYNGEE. There are 15 residues in the CDR3. V was trimmed by 1 base and J by 2 bases, leaving 11 bases between them. CDR3 sequence: CASSVRGVLTDTQYF. In nucleotides, the CDR3 is TGTGCCAGCAGCGTACGAGGGGTCCTCACAGATACGCAGTATTTT.

This clonotype has ten or more counts. The chain uses TRBV7-6 and TRBJ2-1, with a tentative D call TRBD2 (5 bases). The V and J ends lost 1 base and 7 bases respectively, with 8 bases between them. The CDR3 totals 13 residues. From germline, CDR1 is SGHVS and CDR2 FNYEAQ. CDR3 region: CASSLGRPNEQFF. For the CDR3, the DNA is TGTGCCAGCAGCTTAGGGAGGCCGAATGAGCAGTTCTTC. The whole variable domain, remainder taken from reference TRBV7-6 and TRBJ2-1, is GAGVSQSPRYKVTKRGQDVALRCDPISGHVSLYWYRQALGQGPEFLTYFNYEAQQDKSGLPNDRFSAERPEGSISTLTIQRTEQRDSAMYRCASSLGRPNEQFFGPGTRLTVL.

V is TRBV7-9 and J is TRBJ1-4; D is unresolved. V lost 1 base, J lost 4 bases, and 10 bases lay in between. CDR3 length: 15 amino acids. Germline CDR1 and CDR2: SEHNR and FQNEAQ (reference sequence). CDR3 region: CASSLGGQSNEKLFF. The DNA of the CDR3 is TGTGCCAGCAGCTTAGGCGGGCAGAGTAATGAAAAACTGTTTTTT.

The CDR3 loop reads CASSGETGRGQPQHF. CDR3 nucleotides: TGTGCCAGCAGCGGTGAGACAGGGAGAGGGCAGCCCCAGCATTTT. The J gene is TRBJ1-5, the V gene TRBV2, with TRBD1 matching 7 bases. J was trimmed by 7 bases and V by 6 bases; bases with no gene match: 12. CDR1 SNHLY and CDR2 FYNNEI come from the germline V gene. The CDR3 loop spans 15 amino acids.

This clonotype appeared many times. J is TRBJ1-5 and V is TRBV28; D not resolved. Germline V gene sequence: CDR1 MDHEN, CDR2 SYDVKM. V was shortened by 6 bases and J by 4 bases, with 10 bases between the two germline ends. The CDR3 extends over 13 amino acids. CDR3 sequence: CASSVVRNQPQHF. For the CDR3, the DNA is TGTGCCAGCAGCGTCGTCAGAAATCAGCCCCAGCATTTT.

J is TRBJ1-2 and V is TRBV9; D is uncertain. CDR3 size: 12 residues. Germline V gene data show CDR1 as SGDLS and CDR2 as YYNGEE. With 5 bases removed from V and 6 bases from J, the gap between germline ends came to 11 bases. DNA for the CDR3: TGTGCCAGCAGAGGTACGCTCGATGGCTACACCTTC. It specifies CASRGTLDGYTF. Together with reference TRBV9 and TRBJ1-2, the CDR3 gives the full variable domain: DSGVTQTPKHLITATGQRVTLRCSPRSGDLSVYWYQQSLDQGLQFLIQYYNGEERAKGNILERFSAQQFPDLHSELNLSSLELGDSALYFCASRGTLDGYTFGSGTRLTVV.

The sample holds many counts of this clonotype. V is TRBV7-3 and J is TRBJ2-3; possibly TRBD1 or TRBD2 for D (5 bases each). With 4 bases removed from V and 4 bases from J, the gap between germline ends came to 15 bases. The CDR3 consists of 15 residues. Germline CDR1 reads SGHTA; CDR2 reads FQGTGA. The CDR3 region has the DNA TGTGCCAGCAGCTCCCTGGGACGGAGTGCAGATACGCAGTATTTT. Protein product: CASSSLGRSADTQYF.

V and J are TRBV18 and TRBJ1-1, with 9 bases aligning to TRBD1. V was pared by 5 bases and J by 5 bases, with 6 bases of the junction left unmatched. The CDR3 loop spans 14 amino acids. Germline CDR1 KGHSH, CDR2 LQKENI. The CDR3 region has the DNA TGTGCCAGCTCATCGGACAGGGGTCTAACTGAAGCTTTCTTT. Protein sequence: CASSSDRGLTEAFF.

There are many counts of this clonotype. CDR3: CASSLWGGQGRNQPQHF. As DNA, the CDR3 is TGTGCCAGCAGTTTATGGGGTGGACAGGGACGCAATCAGCCCCAGCATTTT. This sequence joins TRBV28 and TRBJ1-5; 8 nucleotides align to TRBD1. The CDR3 has 17 amino acids. Trimming removed 0 bases from V and 2 bases from J; junction bases left unmatched: 6. Germline CDR1 and CDR2: MDHEN and SYDVKM. Drawing the rest from reference TRBV28 and TRBJ1-5, the complete variable domain is DVKVTQSSRYLVKRTGEKVFLECVQDMDHENMFWYRQDPGLGLRLIYFSYDVKMKEKGDIPEGYSVSREKKERFSLILESASTNQTSMYLCASSLWGGQGRNQPQHFGDGTRLSIL.

The chain combines TRBV29-1 with TRBJ2-3; D not resolved. Per the germline V gene, CDR1 is SQVTM and CDR2 is ANQGSEA. This CDR3 has 13 residues. The V gene lost 1 base and the J gene lost 1 base, with 6 bases spanning the gap. The CDR3 nucleotides read TGCAGCGTTGAAGGTCATCGCACAGATACGCAGTATTTT. Translated, it gives CSVEGHRTDTQYF.

V and J are TRBV28 and TRBJ2-1; D gene uncertain. The CDR3 is made up of 11 amino acids. Germline CDR1 is MDHEN and CDR2 is SYDVKM. V lost 6 bases to trimming and J lost 5 bases, with 5 bases between them. This CDR3 is CASRSNNEQFF. The CDR3 DNA is TGTGCCAGCAGATCCAACAATGAGCAGTTCTTC.